This TCR beta chain was profiled in a study of T cells in Graves' hyperthyroidism and ophthalmopathy. Researchers took RNA transcripts and amplified the TCR beta CDR3 regions from them. With the HTBI primer set, the TCR CDR3 went through a first round of RT-PCR. TCRdb passed the multiplex PCR reads through MiXCR, listing each CDR3 protein once. The sample has 360,000 or so distinct CDR3 sequences, about 15% seen once; the top ten hold roughly a fifth. This clonotype occurred many times. Ophthalmopathy patients all had a Clinical Activity Score of at least 3, a NOSPECS grade of at least 4 and disease under 3 months old. Sequenced material: blood. The receptor's source is an older woman with Graves' ophthalmopathy.

The CDR3 here is CASSDSKYGYTF. DNA of the CDR3: TGTGCCAGCAGTGACAGTAAATATGGCTACACCTTC. The chain joins TRBV2 to TRBJ1-2; the D is unclear. CDR3 size: 12 residues. Trimming took 3 bases from V and 5 from J, leaving 7 bases between them. Germline V gene data show CDR1 as SNHLY and CDR2 as FYNNEI. The complete variable domain, with remaining parts taken from reference TRBV2 and TRBJ1-2, reads EPEVTQTPSHQVTQMGQEVILRCVPISNHLYFYWYRQILGQKVEFLVSFYNNEISEKSEIFDDQFSVERPDGSNFTLKIRSTKLEDSAMYFCASSDSKYGYTFGSGTRLTVV.